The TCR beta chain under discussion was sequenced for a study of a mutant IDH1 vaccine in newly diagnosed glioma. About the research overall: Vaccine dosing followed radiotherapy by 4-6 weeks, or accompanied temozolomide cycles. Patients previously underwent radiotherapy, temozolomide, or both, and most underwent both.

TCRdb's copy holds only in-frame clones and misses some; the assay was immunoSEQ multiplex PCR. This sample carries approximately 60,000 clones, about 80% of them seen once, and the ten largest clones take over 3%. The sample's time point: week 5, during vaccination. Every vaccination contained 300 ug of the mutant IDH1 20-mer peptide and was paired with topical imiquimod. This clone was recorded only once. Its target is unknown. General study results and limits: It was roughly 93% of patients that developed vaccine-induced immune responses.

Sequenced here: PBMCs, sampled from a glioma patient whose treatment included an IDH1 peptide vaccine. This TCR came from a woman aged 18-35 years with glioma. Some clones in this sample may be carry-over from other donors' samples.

The DNA of the CDR3 is TGTGCCAGCAGCACCCAAGCGGGTGAGGCCTACGAGCAGTACTTC. Translating it yields CASSTQAGEAYEQYF. This chain links TRBV9 with TRBJ2-7; D perhaps matches TRBD2 (6 bases). V lost 4 bases and J 2 bases, leaving 16 bases between the germline ends. This CDR3 comprises 15 residues. Germline values: CDR1 SGDLS, CDR2 YYNGEE.